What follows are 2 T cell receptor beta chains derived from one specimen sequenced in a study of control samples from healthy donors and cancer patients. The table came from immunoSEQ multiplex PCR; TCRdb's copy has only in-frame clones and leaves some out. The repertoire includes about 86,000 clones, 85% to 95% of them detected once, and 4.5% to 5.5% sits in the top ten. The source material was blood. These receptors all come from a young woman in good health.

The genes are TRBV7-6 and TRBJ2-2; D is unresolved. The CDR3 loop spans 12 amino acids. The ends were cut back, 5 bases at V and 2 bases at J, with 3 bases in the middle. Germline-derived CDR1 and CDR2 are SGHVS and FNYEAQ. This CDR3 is CASSANTGELFF. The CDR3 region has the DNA TGTGCCAGCAGCGCAAACACCGGGGAGCTGTTTTTT.

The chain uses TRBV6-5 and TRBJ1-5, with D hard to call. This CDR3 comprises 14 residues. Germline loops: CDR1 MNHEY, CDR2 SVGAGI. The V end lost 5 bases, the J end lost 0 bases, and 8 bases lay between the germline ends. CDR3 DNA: TGTGCCAGCAGTCAGCTAAATAGCAATCAGCCCCAGCATTTT. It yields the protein CASSQLNSNQPQHF.